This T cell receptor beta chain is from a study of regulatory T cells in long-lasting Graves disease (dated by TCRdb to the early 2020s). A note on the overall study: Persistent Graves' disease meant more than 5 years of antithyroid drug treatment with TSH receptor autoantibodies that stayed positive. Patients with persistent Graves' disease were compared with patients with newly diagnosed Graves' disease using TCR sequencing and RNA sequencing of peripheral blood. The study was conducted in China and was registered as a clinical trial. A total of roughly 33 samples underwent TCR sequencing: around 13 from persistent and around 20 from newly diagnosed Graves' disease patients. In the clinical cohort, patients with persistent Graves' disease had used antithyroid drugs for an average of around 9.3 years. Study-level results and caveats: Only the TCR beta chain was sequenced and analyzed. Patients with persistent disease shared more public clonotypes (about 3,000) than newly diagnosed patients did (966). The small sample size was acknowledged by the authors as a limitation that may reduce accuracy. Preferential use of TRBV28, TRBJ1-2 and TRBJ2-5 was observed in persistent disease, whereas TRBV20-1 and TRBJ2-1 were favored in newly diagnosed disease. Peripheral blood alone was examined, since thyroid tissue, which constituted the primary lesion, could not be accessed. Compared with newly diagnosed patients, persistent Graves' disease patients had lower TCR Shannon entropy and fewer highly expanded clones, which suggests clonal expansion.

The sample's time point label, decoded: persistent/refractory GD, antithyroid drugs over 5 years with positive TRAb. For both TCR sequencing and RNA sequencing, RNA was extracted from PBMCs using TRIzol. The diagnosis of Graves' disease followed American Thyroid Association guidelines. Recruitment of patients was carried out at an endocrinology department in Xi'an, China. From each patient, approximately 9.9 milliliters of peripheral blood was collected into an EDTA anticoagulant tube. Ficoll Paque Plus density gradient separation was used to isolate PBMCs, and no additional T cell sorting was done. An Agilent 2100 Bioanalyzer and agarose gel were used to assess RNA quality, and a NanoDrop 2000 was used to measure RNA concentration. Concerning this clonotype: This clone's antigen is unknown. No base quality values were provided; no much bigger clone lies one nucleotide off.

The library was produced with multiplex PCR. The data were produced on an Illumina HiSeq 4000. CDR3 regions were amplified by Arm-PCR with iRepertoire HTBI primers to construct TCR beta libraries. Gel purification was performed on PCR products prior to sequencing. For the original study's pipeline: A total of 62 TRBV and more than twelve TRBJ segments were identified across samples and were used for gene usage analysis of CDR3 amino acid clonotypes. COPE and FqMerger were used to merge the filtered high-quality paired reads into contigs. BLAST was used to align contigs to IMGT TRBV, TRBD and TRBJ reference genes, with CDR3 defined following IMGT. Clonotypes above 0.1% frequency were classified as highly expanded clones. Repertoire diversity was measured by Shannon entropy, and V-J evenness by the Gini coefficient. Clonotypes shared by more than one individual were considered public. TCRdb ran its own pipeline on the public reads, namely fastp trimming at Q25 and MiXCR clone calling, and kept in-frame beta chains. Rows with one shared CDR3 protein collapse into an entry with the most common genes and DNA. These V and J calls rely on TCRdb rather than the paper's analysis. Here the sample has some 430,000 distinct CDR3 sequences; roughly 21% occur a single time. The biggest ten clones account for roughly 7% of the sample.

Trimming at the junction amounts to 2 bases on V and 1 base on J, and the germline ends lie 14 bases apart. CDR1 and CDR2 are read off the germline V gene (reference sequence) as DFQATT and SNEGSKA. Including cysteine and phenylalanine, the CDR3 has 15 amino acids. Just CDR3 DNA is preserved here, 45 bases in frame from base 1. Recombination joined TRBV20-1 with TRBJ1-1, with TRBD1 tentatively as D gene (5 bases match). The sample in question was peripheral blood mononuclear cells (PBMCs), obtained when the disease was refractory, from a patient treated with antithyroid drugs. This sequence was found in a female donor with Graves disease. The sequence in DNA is TGCAGTGCTAGACCTCCTTCGGGGACGAACACTGAAGCTTTCTTT. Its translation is CSARPPSGTNTEAFF.